The next 24 T cell receptor beta chains were all read from a single sample in a study of T cell responses to AZD1222 COVID-19 vaccine. Clones were sequenced by immunoSEQ multiplex PCR, and TCRdb holds only the in-frame ones, with some missing. This table has tens of thousands of clones, 85% appearing once. The sequencing here drew on peripheral blood, taken 28 days after the second AZD1222 dose. These receptors all come from an adult who received the AZD1222 COVID-19 vaccine.

The chain couples TRBV28 to TRBJ1-5; 11 nucleotides align to TRBD1. Germline lookup yields CDR1 MDHEN and CDR2 SYDVKM. The CDR3 runs to 16 residues. The ends lost 6 bases at V and 3 bases at J; junction bases unmatched: 7. DNA of the CDR3: TGTGCCAGCAGAACCGGGACAGGGGGTCCCAATCAGCCCCAGCATTTT. Its protein is CASRTGTGGPNQPQHF.

This clone showed up just once. The V call is TRBV5-6, the J call TRBJ2-1, with D perhaps being TRBD1 or TRBD2 (5 bases each). Germline V CDR1 and CDR2: SGHDT, YYEEEE. Trimming stripped 7 bases from V and 6 bases from J, with 14 bases between. The CDR3 is 13 amino acids. The DNA of the CDR3 is TGTGCCAGCCGCCGGGGCTTTGTCAATGAGCAGTTCTTC. Encoded protein: CASRRGFVNEQFF.

The chain recombines TRBV27 with TRBJ1-6; D unresolved. Germline-derived CDR1 and CDR2 are MNHEY and SMNVEV (reference sequence). The CDR3 consists of 14 residues. V was shortened by 7 bases and J by 5 bases, with 12 bases between the two germline ends. CDR3 DNA: TGTGCCAGCATGTCCCGCAGGAATAATTCACCCCTCCACTTT. Translated: CASMSRRNNSPLHF.

This chain joins TRBV27 and TRBJ2-1, with D perhaps matching TRBD2 (5 bases). V lost 3 bases and J 2 bases, leaving 11 bases between the germline ends. Germline CDR1 MNHEY, CDR2 SMNVEV (reference sequence). The CDR3 consists of 15 residues. The CDR3 loop reads CASSFGGPPYNEQFF. Written as DNA, the CDR3 is TGTGCCAGCAGTTTCGGCGGGCCCCCCTACAATGAGCAGTTCTTC.

This clone is deemed medium-sized. The V and J genes are TRBV19 and TRBJ2-1; D gene unclear. Deletions cut 5 bases from V and 0 bases from J, with 11 bases between. Germline-derived CDR1 and CDR2 are LNHDA and SQIVND (reference sequence). The CDR3 has 15 residues. In DNA form, the CDR3 reads TGTGCCAGTAGTTTGGGCAGAAGCTCCTACAATGAGCAGTTCTTC. Protein product: CASSLGRSSYNEQFF.

This chain links TRBV11-2 with TRBJ1-2, with D uncertain. The CDR3 spans 14 residues. CDR1 is SGHAT, CDR2 FQNNGV, per germline. Trimming pared 4 bases from V and 6 bases from J, leaving 15 bases between. The CDR3 sequence is CASSSPRSYNGYTF. DNA of the CDR3: TGTGCCAGCAGCTCGCCCCGATCCTACAATGGCTACACCTTC.

This clone was seen once. J is TRBJ2-7 and V is TRBV7-8; 7 nucleotides agree with TRBD2. The CDR3 runs to 15 residues. J lost 1 base, V lost 4 bases, and 7 bases had no gene match. Germline assignment: CDR1 SGHVS and CDR2 FQNEAQ. The CDR3 DNA reads as TGTGCCAGCAGCTCCCGTCGACTAGCTTCCTACGAGCAGTACTTC. It encodes CASSSRRLASYEQYF.

The V gene is TRBV6-5, the J gene TRBJ1-4; 7 positions match TRBD1. V gave up 2 bases and J gave up 8 bases; unmatched junction bases: 11. The V gene's germline CDR1 is MNHEY and CDR2 SVGAGI. This CDR3 spans 16 amino acids. DNA for the CDR3: TGTGCCAGCAGTTACATACGACAGGGTTTAGGGGAAAAACTGTTTTTT. Translating gives CASSYIRQGLGEKLFF.

V usage is TRBV3-1 (or the pseudogene TRBV3-2) and J usage is TRBJ2-1, with D tentatively TRBD2 (5 bases). CDR3 size: 13 residues. With 4 bases removed from V and 10 bases from J, the gap between germline ends came to 14 bases. CDR1 and CDR2 (germline): LGHDT, YNNKEL (reference sequence). The CDR3 here is CASSPRDVGEQFF. As DNA, the CDR3 is TGTGCCAGCAGCCCCCGGGATGTAGGGGAGCAGTTCTTC.

The chain links TRBV6-5 to TRBJ2-1, with no clear D. The CDR3 runs to 14 residues. Germline V gene lookup returns CDR1 MNHEY and CDR2 SVGAGI. Trimming stripped 5 bases from V and 0 bases from J, with 8 bases between. The CDR3 coding sequence is TGTGCCAGCAGTCCCCAGAGCTCCTACAATGAGCAGTTCTTC. Its protein product is CASSPQSSYNEQFF.

This chain links TRBV4-3 with TRBJ2-7; D is uncertain. Germline V gives CDR1 LGHNA, CDR2 YSLEER. The CDR3 runs to 15 residues. Trimming cost V 0 bases and J 3 bases, with 12 bases left between them. The CDR3 bases are TGCGCCAGCAGCCAAGATGCCGCCATCGACTACGAGCAGTACTTC. It codes for CASSQDAAIDYEQYF.

V is TRBV19 and J is TRBJ1-5; possible D gene TRBD1, 6 bases. CDR3 size: 14 residues. The germline gives CDR1 LNHDA, CDR2 SQIVND (reference sequence). V lost 6 bases and J lost 2, with 11 bases in between. The CDR3 is CASRAHRGNQPQHF. The CDR3 bases are TGTGCCAGTAGGGCGCACAGGGGCAATCAGCCCCAGCATTTT.

The J gene is TRBJ1-1, the V gene TRBV7-9; D not certain. V was trimmed by 1 base and J by 4 bases, leaving 10 bases between them. The germline CDR1 and CDR2 sequences are SEHNR and FQNEAQ (reference sequence). The CDR3 sequence is 14 residues long. DNA for the CDR3: TGTGCCAGCAGCTTAGAGACCGTGATCACTGAAGCTTTCTTT. The encoded protein is CASSLETVITEAFF. The variable domain in full, completed from reference TRBV7-9 and TRBJ1-1, reads DTGVSQNPRHKITKRGQNVTFRCDPISEHNRLYWYRQTLGQGPEFLTYFQNEAQLEKSRLLSDRFSAERPKGSFSTLEIQRTEQGDSAMYLCASSLETVITEAFFGQGTRLTVV.

The rearrangement joins TRBV30 to TRBJ2-7; perhaps TRBD2 as D (6 bases). Germline V gives CDR1 GTSNPN, CDR2 SVGIG (reference sequence). The CDR3 loop spans 12 amino acids. V was cut by 7 bases and J by 6 bases, with 16 bases left in between. In DNA form, the CDR3 reads TGTGCCTCCCACTCCGGGGGTTCCGAGCAGTACTTC. Protein sequence: CASHSGGSEQYF.

The chain uses TRBV10-1 and TRBJ1-2; unclear D gene. Trimming took 0 bases from V and 5 from J, leaving 7 bases between them. The CDR3 runs 13 residues. Looked up from germline, CDR1 is WNHNN and CDR2 is SYGVQD (reference sequence). CDR3 bases: TGCGCCAGCAGTGAGTCCCGGGGATATGGCTACACCTTC. Residues: CASSESRGYGYTF.

The CDR3 spells CASSVASGRDPLSYNEQFF. CDR3 in DNA: TGCGCCAGCAGTGTGGCTAGCGGGAGAGACCCTCTAAGTTACAATGAGCAGTTCTTC. The V gene is TRBV10-1, the J gene TRBJ2-1, with TRBD2 identical over 10 bases. The germline CDR1 and CDR2 sequences are WNHNN and SYGVQD (reference sequence). The ends lost 4 bases at V and 4 bases at J; junction bases unmatched: 16. The CDR3 sequence is 19 residues long.

The chain joins TRBV7-2 to TRBJ2-4; 7 positions agree with TRBD1. The CDR3 totals 16 residues. The trim removed 5 bases at V and 0 bases at J, leaving 7 bases unmatched. CDR1 and CDR2 from the germline V gene are SGHTA and FQGNSA. For the CDR3, the DNA is TGTGCCAGCAGCGGTACAGGGGCTCTAGCCAAAAACATTCAGTACTTC. Protein product: CASSGTGALAKNIQYF. The full variable domain, in which reference TRBV7-2 and TRBJ2-4 provide the parts outside the CDR3, is GAGVSQSPSNKVTEKGKDVELRCDPISGHTALYWYRQSLGQGLEFLIYFQGNSAPDKSGLPSDRFSAERTGGSVSTLTIQRTQQEDSAVYLCASSGTGALAKNIQYFGAGTRLSVL.

J is TRBJ1-2 and V is TRBV19, with 7 bases matching TRBD1. Trimming at V came to 6 bases and at J to 4 bases, leaving 8 bases not matched to a gene. The CDR3 covers 14 residues. Germline V gives CDR1 LNHDA, CDR2 SQIVND (reference sequence). The DNA of the CDR3 is TGTGCCAGTAGGCTAGGGGGACAGAGCTATGGCTACACCTTC. Translation: CASRLGGQSYGYTF.

The rearrangement joins TRBV5-1 to TRBJ2-1; D is perhaps TRBD1 (6 bases). Deletions cut 5 bases from V and 8 bases from J, with 8 bases between. Germline V gene sequence: CDR1 SGHRS, CDR2 YFSETQ. The CDR3 is 11 residues long. This chain's CDR3 is CASREGDEQFF. CDR3 bases: TGCGCCAGCAGAGAGGGGGATGAGCAGTTCTTC. Supplemented by reference TRBV5-1 and TRBJ2-1, the full variable domain reads KAGVTQTPRYLIKTRGQQVTLSCSPISGHRSVSWYQQTPGQGLQFLFEYFSETQRNKGNFPGRFSGRQFSNSRSEMNVSTLELGDSALYLCASREGDEQFFGPGTRLTVL.

This clone was detected only a few times. Here the CDR3 DNA reads TGTGCCACCAGTGACCCTCGCCTCGGGGGCAACTATGGCTACACCTTC. Translating it yields CATSDPRLGGNYGYTF. The gene calls are TRBV24-1 and TRBJ1-2; weak D call: TRBD1 (6 bases). V was clipped by 4 bases and J by 2 bases, with 16 bases between them. CDR3 length equals 16 residues. The V gene's germline CDR1 is KGHDR and CDR2 SFDVKD.

The J gene is TRBJ2-1, the V gene TRBV18; TRBD2 might be the D (5 bases). Looked up from germline, CDR1 is KGHSH and CDR2 is LQKENI. Trimming removed 3 bases at V and 9 bases at J, with 12 bases between. The CDR3 extends over 13 amino acids. CDR3 residues: CASSPPTRTEQFF. The CDR3 DNA follows: TGTGCCAGCTCACCGCCCACTAGGACTGAGCAGTTCTTC.

The gene calls are TRBV7-8 and TRBJ1-2; D is perhaps TRBD1 (6 bases). Trimming took off 5 bases at V and 2 bases at J, with 18 bases between the two ends. In germline, CDR1 is SGHVS, CDR2 FQNEAQ. The CDR3 is made up of 16 amino acids. The CDR3 is CASSLRTATPNYGYTF. Here the CDR3 DNA reads TGTGCCAGCAGCCTAAGGACAGCTACTCCGAACTATGGCTACACCTTC.

The chain employs TRBV6-5 and TRBJ1-2; 7 nucleotides align to TRBD1. Germline CDR1 MNHEY, CDR2 SVGAGI. The CDR3 is made up of 11 amino acids. V trimming: 6 bases; J trimming: 9 bases; junction bases outside the gene matches: 4. CDR3 in amino acids: CASRRQGRYTF. CDR3 in DNA: TGTGCCAGCAGAAGACAGGGCCGCTACACCTTC.

The chain is built from TRBV5-8 and TRBJ1-4; no definite D call. The V gene lost 0 bases and the J gene lost 5 bases, with 8 bases spanning the gap. The CDR3 runs to 14 residues. CDR1 is SGHTS, CDR2 YDEGEE, per germline. CDR3 sequence: CASSLGHLNEKLFF. The CDR3 DNA reads TGTGCCAGCAGCTTGGGACACTTAAATGAAAAACTGTTTTTT. Filled out from reference TRBV5-8 and TRBJ1-4, the complete variable domain reads EAGVTQSPTHLIKTRGQQATLRCSPISGHTSVYWYQQALGLGLQFLLWYDEGEERNRGNFPPRFSGRQFPNYSSELNVNALELEDSALYLCASSLGHLNEKLFFGSGTQLSVL.